Detailed here is one T cell receptor beta chain. The PCR employed 60 Vbeta primers together with 13 Jbeta primers. Data came from immunoSEQ multiplex PCR; TCRdb stores just in-frame clones and leaves some out. The profile shows about 120,000 clones, approximately 75% of them singletons. Germline V CDR1 and CDR2: SGHDT, YYEEEE. With V trimmed by 4 bases and J by 8 bases, 3 bases remained unmatched. The CDR3 has 13 residues. These data come from a study of cytomegalovirus exposure and HLA in healthy donors. The clonotype was recovered from a man in his forties in good health and CMV-seronegative. Sequencing was done on a sample of PBMCs. The chain couples TRBV5-6 to TRBJ1-6, with 7 bases that match TRBD1. The chain's CDR3 is CASSGTAHSPLHF. In nucleotides, the CDR3 is TGTGCCAGCAGCGGGACAGCACATTCACCCCTCCACTTT.